This TCR beta chain is from a study of neurological immune-mediated disorders. Time point denoted: longitudinal time-point 3. With 10-nucleotide random UMIs, 5'RACE was used to make the cDNA. Via MiXCR, TCRdb re-called the 5' RACE reads, giving one row per CDR3 protein. The repertoire holds more than 100,000 distinct CDR3 sequences, 11% seen once, with about 3% in the top ten. This clonotype was seen ten or more times. The CDR3 extends over 15 amino acids. Germline CDR1 is SGHRS and CDR2 is YFSETQ. Trimming took 0 bases from V and 4 from J; bases not matched to a gene: 4. The chain recombines TRBV5-1 with TRBJ2-1, with 7 positions matching TRBD1. The sequencing sample was made of PBMCs. The sequence came from a female donor with HTLV-1-associated myelopathy (HAM/TSP). The DNA for the CDR3 is TGCGCCAGCAGCTTGGAGGGACAGAGATACAATGAGCAGTTCTTC. It specifies CASSLEGQRYNEQFF.